These 22 T cell receptor beta chains were all obtained from the same sample, sequenced in a study of T cells in Graves' hyperthyroidism and ophthalmopathy. TCR beta CDR3 region amplification was performed from RNA transcripts. A set of HTBI primers served as the primers for a first-round RT-PCR of the TCR CDR3. TCRdb reprocessed the multiplex PCR reads via MiXCR and lists one record per CDR3 protein. Of about 350,000 distinct CDR3 sequences in the sample, about 15% were seen once. Sample: blood. These receptors came from a woman aged 25 to 39 with Graves' hyperthyroidism.

Only a few counts were recorded for this clonotype. The chain is built from TRBV12-5 and TRBJ2-5; D is tentatively TRBD1 or TRBD2 (5 bases each). CDR1 is LGHNT, CDR2 FRNRAP, per germline. V was clipped by 0 bases and J by 7 bases, with 18 bases between them. The CDR3 runs to 16 residues. This CDR3 reads CASGLVIGTAGTTQYF. The CDR3 nucleotides read TGTGCTAGTGGTTTGGTAATCGGGACGGCCGGAACGACCCAGTACTTC.

This clonotype appeared a single time. This chain uses TRBV30 with TRBJ2-2, with unresolved D. The CDR3 extends over 12 amino acids. Germline-derived CDR1 and CDR2 are GTSNPN and SVGIG (reference sequence). The V gene lost 5 bases and the J gene lost 8 bases, with 12 bases spanning the gap. The CDR3 bases are TGTGCCTGGGGTACTCTCGGAGGGGAGCTGTTTTTT. Translation: CAWGTLGGELFF.

The rearrangement uses TRBV19 and TRBJ2-3; D call uncertain. In germline, CDR1 is LNHDA, CDR2 SQIVND (reference sequence). Trimming took off 1 base at V and 0 bases at J, with 14 bases between the two ends. The CDR3 extends over 17 amino acids. The CDR3 nucleotides are TGTGCCAGTAGTATAGTCGCGGCAGCCCCTAGCACAGATACGCAGTATTTT. This codes for CASSIVAAAPSTDTQYF.

This clonotype occurred many times. The chain recombines TRBV29-1 with TRBJ1-5, with 7 bases lining up with TRBD1. Per the germline V gene, CDR1 is SQVTM and CDR2 is ANQGSEA. This CDR3 contains 14 residues. Trimming cost V 4 bases and J 5 bases; bases outside gene matches: 8. Here the CDR3 reads CSVVGTAPDQPQHF. DNA of the CDR3: TGCAGCGTTGTGGGGACAGCACCCGATCAGCCCCAGCATTTT.

This clonotype came up a few times. V usage is TRBV10-3 and J usage is TRBJ2-2; 11 bases match TRBD1. This CDR3 is built from 15 residues. Unmatched junction bases numbered 11, after V lost 11 bases and J lost 6 bases. Germline values: CDR1 ENHRY, CDR2 SYGVKD. CDR3: CAAKGGQGVAGELFF. CDR3 nucleotide sequence: TGTGCCGCAAAGGGGGGACAGGGGGTTGCCGGGGAGCTGTTTTTT.

This clonotype has just a few counts. The CDR3 reads CASSLDRWGSYEQYF. CDR3 nucleotide sequence: TGTGCCAGCAGCTTAGACAGGTGGGGGTCATACGAGCAGTACTTC. The chain is built from TRBV7-9 and TRBJ2-7, with D perhaps assigned TRBD1 or TRBD2 (5 bases each). The V end was cut by 1 base, the J end by 4 bases, with 14 bases between. This CDR3 region has 15 residues. CDR1 and CDR2 from the germline V gene are SEHNR and FQNEAQ (reference sequence).

The rearrangement uses TRBV24-1 and TRBJ2-3; 9 nucleotides agree with TRBD2. The CDR3 contains 16 residues. V shed 2 bases and J 0 bases; nucleotides not matched to a gene: 2. The germline V gene has CDR1 KGHDR and CDR2 SFDVKD. CDR3 sequence (DNA): TGTGCCACCAGTGATTCGGCGGGAGGGAGCACAGATACGCAGTATTTT. Translated: CATSDSAGGSTDTQYF.

The chain joins TRBV7-2 to TRBJ2-7; 10 positions match TRBD2. Per germline, CDR1 SGHTA and CDR2 FQGNSA. The CDR3 extends over 16 amino acids. J gave up 2 bases and V 3 bases, and 7 bases lay outside the gene matches. The CDR3 nucleotides read TGTGCCAGCAGCTTGGGCCAAAGCGGGAGGGCCTACGAGCAGTACTTC. This translates into CASSLGQSGRAYEQYF.

This clonotype was found many times. The chain couples TRBV12-3 or TRBV12-4 to TRBJ1-3; unclear D gene. The CDR3 is 16 residues long. V lost 7 bases and J 3 bases, leaving 19 bases between the germline ends. The CDR3 is CASTGEREKFGNTIYF. The CDR3 DNA reads as TGTGCCAGCACTGGGGAAAGGGAAAAGTTTGGAAACACCATATATTTT.

In its sample, this clonotype was seen many times. The chain is built from TRBV3-1 and TRBJ2-1, with no clear D. The CDR3 sequence is 10 residues long. Germline V CDR1 and CDR2: LGHDT, YNNKEL (reference sequence). The V end was cut by 9 bases, the J end by 8 bases, with 8 bases between. CDR3 DNA sequence: TGTGCCAGTCGTCTAGATGAGCAGTTCTTC. Translating gives CASRLDEQFF.

This clonotype occurred a few times. The CDR3 region is CASMSKGYTF. CDR3 bases: TGTGCCAGCATGTCCAAAGGCTACACCTTC. The chain is built from TRBV25-1 and TRBJ1-2; D is uncertain. The CDR3 is made up of 10 amino acids. CDR1 is MGHDK, CDR2 SYGVNS, per germline. The V end was cut by 7 bases, the J end by 8 bases, with 8 bases between.

This clonotype has a handful of counts. The CDR3 reads CSARGRNSPLHF. CDR3 DNA sequence: TGCAGTGCTAGGGGGCGGAATTCACCCCTCCACTTT. V and J are TRBV20-1 and TRBJ1-6; TRBD1 might be the D (5 bases). The CDR3 consists of 12 residues. Germline V gene sequence: CDR1 DFQATT, CDR2 SNEGSKA (reference sequence). V was shortened by 3 bases and J by 7 bases, with 7 bases between the two germline ends.

The rearrangement joins TRBV4-2 to TRBJ2-3; 8 positions agree with TRBD1. There are 15 residues in the CDR3. Germline V gene data show CDR1 as LGHNA and CDR2 as YNFKEQ. After removal of 1 base from V and 5 bases from J, the junction contained 5 bases not matched to a gene. The CDR3 bases are TGTGCCAGCAGCCAAGGACAGGGGTCAGGAGATACGCAGTATTTT. It codes for CASSQGQGSGDTQYF.

Comments on this clonotype: This may come from a read error, since a much larger clone is one base off. The V call is TRBV20-1, the J call TRBJ2-4, with 7 positions matching TRBD2. The germline V gene encodes CDR1 DFQATT and CDR2 SNEGSKA (reference sequence). This CDR3 has 16 residues. CDR3 in amino acids: CSAGTTPGVAKNTQYF. Here the CDR3 DNA reads TGCAGTGCAGGGACTACCCCCGGGGTGGCCAAAAACACTCAGTACTTC.

Concerning this clonotype itself: A single base separates this from a much larger clone, so it may be a read error. The chain uses TRBV6-2 or TRBV6-3 and TRBJ2-7; no firm D call. Germline V gives CDR1 MNHEY, CDR2 SVGEGT. This CDR3 comprises 14 residues. The CDR3 sequence: CASSYGPLYYDQYF. The DNA of the CDR3 is TGTGCCAGCAGTTACGGCCCGCTTTACTACGATCAGTACTTC.

This clonotype has just a few counts. The gene calls are TRBV4-1 and TRBJ1-2, with D possibly matching TRBD1 (5 bases). The CDR3 is made up of 11 amino acids. From germline, CDR1 is MGHRA and CDR2 YSYEKL. Trimming took 11 bases from V and 4 from J, leaving 11 bases between them. The CDR3 reads CASRDGYGYTF. In nucleotides, the CDR3 is TGCGCCTCCAGGGACGGCTATGGCTACACCTTC.

The chain links TRBV7-9 to TRBJ2-3; D remains ambiguous. This CDR3 spans 11 amino acids. Per germline, CDR1 SEHNR and CDR2 FQNEAQ (reference sequence). V was clipped by 5 bases and J by 11 bases, with 11 bases between them. The CDR3 loop is CASSPLAGQYF. DNA for the CDR3: TGTGCCAGCAGCCCACTGGCTGGGCAGTATTTT.

This chain uses TRBV19 with TRBJ2-7; no definite D call. The ends were cut back, 1 base at V and 6 bases at J, with 13 bases in the middle. Germline V CDR1 and CDR2: LNHDA, SQIVND (reference sequence). This CDR3 is 14 amino acids long. The CDR3 bases are TGTGCCAGTAGTATAGTCCCGGTTCGCGGCGAGCAGTACTTC. Its protein is CASSIVPVRGEQYF.

The chain combines TRBV4-1 with TRBJ2-7, with D perhaps given as TRBD1 or TRBD2 (6 bases each). The CDR3 loop spans 16 amino acids. The germline V gene has CDR1 MGHRA and CDR2 YSYEKL. V was pared by 0 bases and J by 2 bases, with 14 bases between. CDR3 region: CASSQETGGSPYEQYF. The CDR3 DNA is TGCGCCAGCAGCCAAGAGACCGGGGGCAGCCCCTACGAGCAGTACTTC.

This clonotype has a count of ten or more. The chain links TRBV11-2 to TRBJ2-1; tentatively, D is TRBD1 (6 bases). This CDR3 has 13 residues. Per the germline V gene, CDR1 is SGHAT and CDR2 is FQNNGV. Trimming removed 6 bases from V and 3 bases from J, with 9 bases in between. CDR3 bases: TGTGCCAGCAGTATAGGGGGCTACAATGAGCAGTTCTTC. Protein sequence: CASSIGGYNEQFF.

Only a few counts were recorded for this clonotype. The chain combines TRBV18 with TRBJ2-3; TRBD2 aligns across 8 bases. J gave up 9 bases and V 2 bases, and 13 bases lay outside the gene matches. The CDR3 spans 16 residues. CDR1 and CDR2 from the germline V gene are KGHSH and LQKENI. CDR3: CASSPGSGSTVWTQYF. Written as DNA, the CDR3 is TGTGCCAGCTCACCAGGGAGCGGGAGTACTGTTTGGACGCAGTATTTT.

The chain is built from TRBV12-3 or TRBV12-4 and TRBJ2-7; a weak D match, TRBD1 (6 bases). V lost 3 bases and J lost 4, with 10 bases in between. CDR3 size: 13 residues. The CDR3 spells CASSFHREYEQYF. The CDR3 bases are TGTGCCAGCAGTTTCCACAGGGAATACGAGCAGTACTTC.